This T cell receptor beta chain was sequenced for a study of molecular identifiers for immune sequencing clone quantification (dated by TCRdb to the late 2010s). The study in broad terms: In a replicate experiment, RNA from around 20,000 or 100,000 naive CD8 T cells was split into five aliquots, four of which were sequenced. This methods study benchmarked molecular-identifier clustering-based TCR repertoire sequencing (MIDCIRS) and TCR RNA copy counting, using CD8 T cells to do so.

Receptor libraries were prepared by PCR. Data came from a NextSeq 500. Preparation of bulk TCR libraries followed a previously described approach, with the TCR primers listed in Table S5. Total RNA was purified with the Qiagen AllPrep DNA/RNA kit. Before any analysis, reads coming from multiple sequencing runs of the same library were combined into one pool. Per the source publication's procedure: Reads were retained only if their TCR constant sequence matched exactly, and those retained reads were trimmed to 150 nt and grouped according to their 12-nt molecular barcodes. Reads within each barcode group were sub-clustered using a 15% Levenshtein threshold, and quality-weighted consensus sequences were constructed for each RNA molecule. Non-functional sequences were filtered out, along with any lower-count sequence sitting one edit away from another sequence. Based on fitting two negative binomial distributions, any barcode sub-cluster with under 20% of the maximum read count was discarded. TCRdb applied fastp at Q25 and MiXCR to the public reads, then kept only in-frame beta chains. Rows are combined by CDR3 protein, so each entry shows the most common genes and DNA. Here the V and J calls rest on TCRdb's processing, not on the authors' analysis. This sample gives 90,000 to 120,000 distinct CDR3 sequences in total; roughly 38% of them show up just once. The leading ten clones occupy approximately 4% of the sample.

Libraries of naive CD8 T cells were built from anywhere between about 18,000 and 1,000,000 sorted cells, with 10%, 30% or 50% of the purified RNA used. Naive CD8 T cells, defined as CD8+CD4-CCR7+CD45RA+, were FACS-sorted into RLT Plus buffer on a BD FACSAria II. To test detection sensitivity, Jurkat RNA equivalent to more than eight TCR copies was spiked into samples of roughly 18,000-1,000,000 naive CD8 T cells. Enrichment of CD8 T cells was done with RosetteSep CD8+ T Cell Enrichment Cocktail plus Ficoll-Paque, and ACK red cell lysis came afterward. What the work shows at the level of the full study, not this receptor alone: Spiked-in Jurkat TCR RNA equivalent to a single cell was reported to be detectable even among 750,000 to 1,000,000 naive CD8 T cells. The naive libraries included spiked-in Jurkat TCR RNA (roughly nine copies' worth), and this Jurkat TCR RNA is not part of the donor repertoire. Identical TCR molecules sharing a barcode could cause highly expanded clone sizes to be underestimated. When barcode sub-clustering was not used, chimeric consensus sequences inflated TCR diversity, with chimeras reaching as high as 47%. Clones above 20 RNA copies held over 99% of molecules in CMV-specific effector cells but under 1% in naive cells. Modeling gave about three recovered TCR RNA copies per cell versus roughly 10 by digital PCR, implying about 30% capture efficiency.

In the germline V gene (reference sequence), CDR1 corresponds to LNHNV and CDR2 to YYDKDF. V is pruned by 4 bases and J by 2 bases, leaving 10 bases of the junction without a gene match. Including the terminal cysteine and phenylalanine, the CDR3 comprises 16 residues. Here the CDR3 DNA is all that survives: 48 bases in frame from base 1. As regards this clonotype: Its recognized antigen is unknown. No per-base quality is available; no much larger clone lies one base away.

The sample was naive CD8+ T cells from blood, with Jurkat cell RNA spiked in. The cell subset or site label, read with the paper, signifies: FACS-sorted CD8+CD4-CCR7+CD45RA+ naive T cells. This TCR was recovered from a human donor in good health. Some libraries in this study had Jurkat cell RNA spiked in. The rearranged chain carries TRBV15 and TRBJ2-7; TRBD1 matches 8 bases in the middle. In nucleotides, the sequence is TGTGCCACCAGCACTGGACAGGGCAGCAACCCCTACGAGCAGTACTTC. Translation gives CATSTGQGSNPYEQYF.